One sample yielded the 26 T cell receptor beta chains listed below, sequenced in a study of blood T cell repertoires in COVID-19. Clones were sequenced by immunoSEQ multiplex PCR, and TCRdb holds only the in-frame ones, with some missing. The data show around 35,000 clones, roughly 88% seen once. Sequenced material: peripheral blood. These receptors were obtained from a man between 60 and 75 years old with active COVID-19.

J is TRBJ2-1 and V is TRBV7-3, with 7 bases matching TRBD2. The ends lost 5 bases at V and 9 bases at J; junction bases unmatched: 4. CDR1 and CDR2 from the germline V gene are SGHTA and FQGTGA. The CDR3 loop spans 12 amino acids. This CDR3 is CASSAGVGEQFF. The CDR3 DNA reads TGTGCCAGCAGCGCGGGAGTAGGTGAGCAGTTCTTC.

J is TRBJ2-2 and V is TRBV4-1, with D possibly matching TRBD2 (5 bases). With 1 base removed from V and 1 base from J, the gap between germline ends came to 13 bases. This CDR3 is built from 17 residues. CDR1 is MGHRA and CDR2 is YSYEKL in the germline V gene. CDR3 nucleotide sequence: TGCGCCAGCAGCCAAGGTTACGGACTTGTGAACACCGGGGAGCTGTTTTTT. It codes for CASSQGYGLVNTGELFF.

The chain combines TRBV5-4 with TRBJ2-5; 8 bases are a match to TRBD1. CDR1 SGHNT and CDR2 YYREEE come from the germline V gene (reference sequence). The CDR3 runs to 15 residues. The J segment lost 5 bases and the V segment lost 0 bases, leaving 6 bases of the junction unmatched. The CDR3 bases are TGTGCCAGCAGCTTGGCAGGGGGCCTTGGGGAGACCCAGTACTTC. Translating gives CASSLAGGLGETQYF.

Written as DNA, the CDR3 is TGCGCCAGCAGCTTGGACTCTTACACTGAAGCTTTCTTT. Translation: CASSLDSYTEAFF. The chain uses TRBV5-1 and TRBJ1-1; D not resolved. Trimming took 0 bases from V and 3 from J, leaving 6 bases between them. There are 13 residues in the CDR3. The germline gives CDR1 SGHRS, CDR2 YFSETQ.

The chain joins TRBV13 to TRBJ2-2, with D possibly TRBD1 on 6 matching bases. Trimming took off 4 bases at V and 3 bases at J, with 9 bases between the two ends. This CDR3 contains 14 residues. Germline lookup yields CDR1 PRHDT and CDR2 FYEKMQ (reference sequence). This chain's CDR3 is CASSWGRDTGELFF. DNA for the CDR3: TGTGCCAGCAGCTGGGGGCGGGACACCGGGGAGCTGTTTTTT.

This clone occurred once. The chain recombines TRBV21-1 with TRBJ1-1; the D call in the table, TRBD1, was not verified against the DNA. TRBV21-1 is labeled a pseudogene. The CDR3 totals 18 residues. CDR3 DNA sequence: TGTGCCAGCAGCAAAAGCCCACTCCGACAGGGTACGAACACTGAAGCTTTCTTT. It translates to CASSKSPLRQGTNTEAFF.

V is TRBV2 and J is TRBJ2-1, with 8 bases that match TRBD1. Germline V CDR1 and CDR2: SNHLY, FYNNEI. V shed 6 bases and J 3 bases; nucleotides not matched to a gene: 4. This CDR3 has 14 amino acids. CDR3 region: CASSGTGFYNEQFF. For the CDR3, the DNA is TGTGCCAGCAGCGGGACAGGTTTCTACAATGAGCAGTTCTTC.

The chain's CDR3 is CASSAGRGYEQYF. CDR3 DNA: TGTGCCAGCAGTGCGGGAAGGGGCTACGAGCAGTACTTC. This rearrangement joins TRBV5-4 to TRBJ2-7; tentatively, D is TRBD2 (6 bases). Germline values: CDR1 SGHNT, CDR2 YYREEE (reference sequence). Trimming took off 5 bases at V and 3 bases at J, with 12 bases between the two ends. CDR3 length equals 13 residues. Filled out from reference TRBV5-4 and TRBJ2-7, the complete variable domain reads ETGVTQSPTHLIKTRGQQVTLRCSSQSGHNTVSWYQQALGQGPQFIFQYYREEENGRGNFPPRFSGLQFPNYSSELNVNALELDDSALYLCASSAGRGYEQYFGPGTRLTVT.

The rearrangement uses TRBV11-3 and TRBJ2-5; tentative D call: TRBD1 (5 bases). The CDR3 is made up of 18 amino acids. Germline CDR1 SGHNT, CDR2 YENEEA. Trimming took 4 bases from V and 5 from J, leaving 26 bases between them. The CDR3 loop is CASSSGKDALNLAETQYF. The CDR3 region has the DNA TGTGCCAGCAGCTCAGGGAAGGACGCCCTTAATCTTGCGGAGACCCAGTACTTC.

This clone turned up a few times. The chain carries TRBV28 and TRBJ2-7; weak D call: TRBD2 (5 bases). The V end was cut by 5 bases, the J end by 11 bases, with 13 bases between. CDR3 size: 11 residues. Germline CDR1 MDHEN, CDR2 SYDVKM. The CDR3 DNA reads as TGTGCCAGCAGTCAAAGCGGAAGGGAGTACTTC. Translating gives CASSQSGREYF.

This clone showed up just once. This rearrangement joins TRBV6-5 to TRBJ1-1; tentatively, D is TRBD1 (5 bases). Germline V gene data show CDR1 as MNHEY and CDR2 as SVGAGI. V shed 4 bases and J shed 2 bases, with 8 bases lying between them. There are 13 residues in the CDR3. CDR3 bases: TGTGCCAGCAGTTCGCGGACAAACACTGAAGCTTTCTTT. Protein: CASSSRTNTEAFF.

The chain couples TRBV11-3 to TRBJ2-1; a possible D gene is TRBD2 (7 bases). Trimming cost V 3 bases and J 7 bases, with 13 bases left between them. The germline CDR1 and CDR2 sequences are SGHNT and YENEEA. This CDR3 has 14 amino acids. CDR3 sequence reads: CASSFGGGGNEQFF. CDR3 in DNA: TGTGCCAGCAGCTTTGGGGGAGGGGGTAATGAGCAGTTCTTC.

V gene TRBV5-6 combines with J gene TRBJ2-7, with unresolved D. This CDR3 is 12 amino acids long. Germline V gene lookup returns CDR1 SGHDT and CDR2 YYEEEE. V lost 1 base, J lost 2 bases, and 4 bases lay in between. The CDR3 loop reads CASSLLPYEQYF. As DNA, the CDR3 is TGTGCCAGCAGCTTGCTCCCCTACGAGCAGTACTTC.

The chain is built from TRBV6-1 and TRBJ2-3; D is possibly TRBD2 (7 bases). Germline V lookup: CDR1 MNHNS, CDR2 SASEGT. This CDR3 is built from 15 residues. V lost 2 bases and J 0 bases, leaving 9 bases between the germline ends. The CDR3 nucleotides are TGTGCCAGCAGTGAACGGGGGGCGAGCACAGATACGCAGTATTTT. It is translated as CASSERGASTDTQYF.

Written as DNA, the CDR3 is TGTGCCAGCAGTGTCTTGGGCAGGGTTGGCTACACCTTC. Its translation: CASSVLGRVGYTF. The genes are TRBV2 and TRBJ1-2, with D tentatively TRBD1 (5 bases). The CDR3 spans 13 residues. Trimming took 4 bases from V and 7 from J, leaving 13 bases between them. CDR1 and CDR2 (germline): SNHLY, FYNNEI.

As for this clone: Different DNA sequences within this sample yield the same CDR3. This chain joins TRBV5-1 and TRBJ2-1, with TRBD2 as a possible D gene (5 bases). Trimming shortened V by 1 base and J by 0 bases, and 8 bases separated the two germline ends. The CDR3 extends over 15 amino acids. Per the germline V gene, CDR1 is SGHRS and CDR2 is YFSETQ. In DNA form, the CDR3 reads TGCGCCAGCAGCTTGACTGGGAGCTCCTACAATGAGCAGTTCTTC. It translates to CASSLTGSSYNEQFF.

The J gene is TRBJ2-2, the V gene TRBV5-4; 8 positions match TRBD2. The CDR3 covers 16 residues. CDR1 is SGHNT and CDR2 is YYREEE in the germline V gene (reference sequence). The trim removed 4 bases at V and 2 bases at J, leaving 7 bases unmatched. The CDR3 reads CASSTRTSGNTGELFF. For the CDR3, the DNA is TGTGCCAGCAGCACAAGAACTAGCGGAAACACCGGGGAGCTGTTTTTT.

To note about this clone: An end of the junction differs from the germline gene, which may be a read error. This chain joins TRBV2 and TRBJ2-3; the match to TRBD2 covers 14 bases. The CDR3 runs 18 residues. Germline V gene data show CDR1 as SNHLY and CDR2 as FYNNEI. CDR3 bases: TGTGCCAACAGTGAAGGACTAGCGGGAGGCTCAAGCACAGATACGCAGTATTTT. Its translation is CANSEGLAGGSSTDTQYF. Variable domain in full (rest from reference TRBV2 and TRBJ2-3): EPEVTQTPSHQVTQMGQEVILRCVPISNHLYFYWYRQILGQKVEFLVSFYNNEISEKSEIFDDQFSVERPDGSNFTLKIRSTKLEDSAMYFCANSEGLAGGSSTDTQYFGPGTRLTVL.

The chain employs TRBV9 and TRBJ1-6; 7 nucleotides match TRBD1. Unmatched junction bases numbered 6, after V lost 3 bases and J lost 6 bases. Germline V gene sequence: CDR1 SGDLS, CDR2 YYNGEE. The CDR3 extends over 15 amino acids. The CDR3 loop reads CASSATGQANSPLHF. Here the CDR3 DNA reads TGTGCCAGCAGCGCCACTGGACAGGCTAATTCACCCCTCCACTTT.

The chain has TRBV4-3 and TRBJ2-7, with D perhaps TRBD1 (5 bases). The CDR3 spans 14 residues. Trimming stripped 5 bases from V and 2 bases from J, with 13 bases between. In germline, CDR1 is LGHNA, CDR2 YSLEER. Here the CDR3 reads CASSYQGNPYEQYF. The DNA for the CDR3 is TGCGCCAGCAGCTACCAGGGAAATCCCTACGAGCAGTACTTC.

The J gene is TRBJ2-7, the V gene TRBV7-8, with 8 bases lining up with TRBD2. CDR1 is SGHVS and CDR2 is FQNEAQ in the germline V gene. The length of the CDR3 is 13 residues. DNA of the CDR3: TGTGTATCCGCTAGCGGGCAAACCTACGAGCAGTACTTC. Translation gives CVSASGQTYEQYF.

The chain is built from TRBV7-8 and TRBJ2-1; TRBD2 matches 10 bases. Germline V gene sequence: CDR1 SGHVS, CDR2 FQNEAQ. This CDR3 spans 16 amino acids. V was pared by 0 bases and J by 9 bases, with 8 bases of the junction left unmatched. CDR3 nucleotides: TGTGCCAGCAGCTTAGCACTAGCGGGAACCCCGGGTGAGCAGTTCTTC. Translation: CASSLALAGTPGEQFF.

This clone was counted between two and nine times. The chain has TRBV5-4 and TRBJ2-7, with a tentative D call TRBD1 (6 bases). V lost 1 base, J lost 1 base, and 12 bases lay in between. Germline V lookup: CDR1 SGHNT, CDR2 YYREEE (reference sequence). This CDR3 comprises 15 residues. In DNA form, the CDR3 reads TGTGCCAGCAGCTTGCAACAGGGTCCTTCCTACGAGCAGTACTTC. Translation: CASSLQQGPSYEQYF.

The chain recombines TRBV2 with TRBJ2-5, with TRBD2 matching over 10 bases. Germline V gene data show CDR1 as SNHLY and CDR2 as FYNNEI. The CDR3 covers 17 residues. V lost 6 bases, J lost 4 bases, and 14 bases stayed unmatched. The CDR3 region is CASSKEASGSWGETQYF. In nucleotides, the CDR3 is TGTGCCAGCAGCAAAGAGGCTAGCGGGAGTTGGGGAGAGACCCAGTACTTC.

This chain links TRBV2 with TRBJ1-1, with D unclear. Germline CDR1 reads SNHLY; CDR2 reads FYNNEI. This CDR3 has 13 amino acids. The V end was cut by 4 bases, the J end by 1 base, with 7 bases between. CDR3 sequence (DNA): TGTGCCAGCAGTGTAGAAGAGAACACTGAAGCTTTCTTT. Its translation: CASSVEENTEAFF. Supplemented by reference TRBV2 and TRBJ1-1, the full variable domain reads EPEVTQTPSHQVTQMGQEVILRCVPISNHLYFYWYRQILGQKVEFLVSFYNNEISEKSEIFDDQFSVERPDGSNFTLKIRSTKLEDSAMYFCASSVEENTEAFFGQGTRLTVV.

The chain has TRBV20-1 and TRBJ2-5; D is perhaps TRBD2 (6 bases). The CDR3 loop spans 11 amino acids. Germline CDR1 is DFQATT and CDR2 is SNEGSKA (reference sequence). The V end was cut by 7 bases, the J end by 14 bases, with 20 bases between. CDR3 loop: CSGELGTASYF. The CDR3 nucleotides read TGCAGTGGGGAATTGGGGACTGCTTCTTACTTC.